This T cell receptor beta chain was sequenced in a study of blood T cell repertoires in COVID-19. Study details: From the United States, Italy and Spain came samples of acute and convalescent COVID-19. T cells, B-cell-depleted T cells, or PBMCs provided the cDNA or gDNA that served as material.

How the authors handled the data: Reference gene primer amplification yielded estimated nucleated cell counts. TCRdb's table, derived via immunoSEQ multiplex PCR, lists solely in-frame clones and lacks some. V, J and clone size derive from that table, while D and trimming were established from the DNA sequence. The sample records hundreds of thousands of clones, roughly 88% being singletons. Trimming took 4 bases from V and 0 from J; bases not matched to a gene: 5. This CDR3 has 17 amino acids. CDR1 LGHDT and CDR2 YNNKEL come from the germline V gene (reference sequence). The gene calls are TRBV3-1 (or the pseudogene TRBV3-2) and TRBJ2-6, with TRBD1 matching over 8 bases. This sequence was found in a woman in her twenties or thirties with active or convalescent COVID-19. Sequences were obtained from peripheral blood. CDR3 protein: CASSPQTGVSGANVLTF. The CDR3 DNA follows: TGTGCCAGCAGCCCCCAGACAGGGGTCTCTGGGGCCAACGTCCTGACTTTC.